This T cell receptor beta chain was sequenced in a study of blood T cell repertoires in COVID-19. The wider study: The origin of the acute and convalescent COVID-19 samples was the United States, Italy and Spain.

V lost 6 bases and J lost 4; bases outside the gene matches: 11. Germline CDR1 is SGHTA and CDR2 is FQGNSA. The CDR3 length is 16 residues. How the authors handled the data: Nucleated cell number was recorded as an estimate derived from reference gene primer amplification. TCRdb keeps only in-frame clones here, not all; method: immunoSEQ multiplex PCR. V, J and clone size reflect that table, while D and trimming were determined from the DNA. The sample has around 20,000 clones, around nine tenths seen once. Sequenced input: peripheral blood. The J gene is TRBJ1-2, the V gene TRBV7-2; 10 nucleotides match TRBD1. The receptor was isolated from a human donor in a cohort sampled during active COVID-19. CDR3 loop: CASRDPGQGYGYGYTF. CDR3 bases: TGTGCCAGCAGGGATCCGGGACAGGGGTACGGCTATGGCTACACCTTC.